This T cell receptor (beta chain) stems from a study of CD8+ T cells in alopecia areata. In the study overall: Oral tofacitinib, 5 to 10 mg twice daily, was given in an open-label trial. Patients took tofacitinib for 6 to 18 months, followed by 6 drug-free months. Study-level results: Many expanded lesional clones persisted in scalp and blood during tofacitinib treatment.

Sequencing templates came from extracted RNA that was reverse transcribed into cDNA. Some clones are missing from TCRdb's copy, which holds only in-frame ones; the method was immunoSEQ multiplex PCR. The sample yields over 250,000 clones, over 45% seen once. Deletions cut 3 bases from V and 7 bases from J, with 10 bases between. The CDR3 totals 12 residues. Germline V gives CDR1 GTSNPN, CDR2 SVGIG (reference sequence). Treatment indicated: oral pan-JAK inhibitor, 5-10 mg twice daily. Regarding this clone: Antigen unknown.

This TCR was sampled from a human donor with alopecia areata. J is TRBJ2-1 and V is TRBV30; D unclear. The material was CD4+ T cells sorted from blood, obtained around week 52, from a patient treated with tofacitinib. CDR3 nucleotide sequence: TGTGCCTGGAGCACCCCTTTGAATGAGCAGTTCTTC. Amino acids: CAWSTPLNEQFF.